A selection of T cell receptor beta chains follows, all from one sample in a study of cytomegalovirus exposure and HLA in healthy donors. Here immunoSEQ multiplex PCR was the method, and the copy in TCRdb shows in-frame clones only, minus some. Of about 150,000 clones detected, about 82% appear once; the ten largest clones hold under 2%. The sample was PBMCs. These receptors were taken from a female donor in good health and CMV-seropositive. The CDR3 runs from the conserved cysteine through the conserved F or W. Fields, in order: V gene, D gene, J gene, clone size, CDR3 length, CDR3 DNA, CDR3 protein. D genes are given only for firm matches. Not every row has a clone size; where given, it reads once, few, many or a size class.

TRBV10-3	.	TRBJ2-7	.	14	TGTGCCATCAGAGGACCCCCTGGGGACTACGAGCAGTACTTC	CAIRGPPGDYEQYF
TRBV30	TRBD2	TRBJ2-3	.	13	TGTGCCTGGAGGAGCGGGAAATCAGATACGCAGTATTTT	CAWRSGKSDTQYF
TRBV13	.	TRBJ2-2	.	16	TGTGCCAGCAGTTTGGTGGCAACCAAGCGCACCGGGGAGCTGTTTTTT	CASSLVATKRTGELFF
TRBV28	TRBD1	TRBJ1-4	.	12	TGTGCCAGCGGGACAGGGGGGGAAAAACTGTTTTTT	CASGTGGEKLFF
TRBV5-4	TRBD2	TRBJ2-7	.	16	TGTGCCAGCAGCCCGACTAGCGGGAGGCGCTCGGCCGAGCAGTACTTC	CASSPTSGRRSAEQYF
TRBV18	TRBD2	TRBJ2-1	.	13	TGTGCCAGCCGGGGACTAACCCACAATGAGCAGTTCTTC	CASRGLTHNEQFF
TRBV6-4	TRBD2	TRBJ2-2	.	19	TGTGCCAGCAGTGGCAGTCCCCTTATAGCGGGGGGGAACACCGGGGAGCTGTTTTTT	CASSGSPLIAGGNTGELFF
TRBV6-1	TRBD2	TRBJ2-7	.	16	TGTGCCAGCAGTGCTTTCGGGGGGAGTGTAGCCTACGAGCAGTACTTC	CASSAFGGSVAYEQYF
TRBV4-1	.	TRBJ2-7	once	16	TGCGCCAGCAGCCAAGATCCAGGGTTCGAGGACTACGAGCAGTACTTC	CASSQDPGFEDYEQYF
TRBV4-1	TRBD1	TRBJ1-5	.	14	TGCGCCAGCAGCCTCGGACAGGACAATCAGCCCCAGCATTTT	CASSLGQDNQPQHF
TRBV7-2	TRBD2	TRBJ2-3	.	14	TGTGCCAGCAGCTCTAGCGGAAGCACAGATACGCAGTATTTT	CASSSSGSTDTQYF
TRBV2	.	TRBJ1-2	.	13	TGTGCCAGCAGTGATTGGGGAGACGGTGGCTACACCTTC	CASSDWGDGGYTF
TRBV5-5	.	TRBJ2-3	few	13	TGTGCCAGCAGCTTTCTCGGCGGAGATACGCAGTATTTT	CASSFLGGDTQYF
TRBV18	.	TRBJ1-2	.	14	TGTGCCAGCTCACCTCAGGGGCAAGGCTATGGCTACACCTTC	CASSPQGQGYGYTF
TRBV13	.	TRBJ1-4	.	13	TGTGCCAGCAGCCTACAGGTTAATGAAAAACTGTTTTTT	CASSLQVNEKLFF
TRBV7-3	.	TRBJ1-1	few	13	TGTGCCAGCAGCTTAGACAGCGACACTGAAGCTTTCTTT	CASSLDSDTEAFF
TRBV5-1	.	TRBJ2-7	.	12	TGCGCCAGCAGTGACCCAGGGTACGAGCAGTACTTC	CASSDPGYEQYF
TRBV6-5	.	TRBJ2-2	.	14	TGTGCCAGCAGTTACAGGCAGGGGACCGGGGAGCTGTTTTTT	CASSYRQGTGELFF
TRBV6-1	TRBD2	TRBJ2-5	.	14	TGTGCCAGCACCCGGGGGGGCGGTAAAGAGACCCAGTACTTC	CASTRGGGKETQYF
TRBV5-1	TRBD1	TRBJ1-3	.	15	TGCGCCAGCAGTTCCGGGACAGGCAACGGAAACACCATATATTTT	CASSSGTGNGNTIYF
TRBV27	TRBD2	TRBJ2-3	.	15	TGTGCCAGCAGTTTGGGGGGGACCCTCTTGGCTGGGCAGTATTTT	CASSLGGTLLAGQYF
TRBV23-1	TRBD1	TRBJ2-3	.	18	TGCGCCAGCAGTCAATTTTTGGACAGGGGTACATGGTTGGATACGCAGTATTTT	CASSQFLDRGTWLDTQYF
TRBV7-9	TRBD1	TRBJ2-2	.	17	TGTGCCAGCAGCTCCGGGGACAGGGGGCGTGACACCGGGGAGCTGTTTTTT	CASSSGDRGRDTGELFF
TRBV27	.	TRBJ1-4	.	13	TGTGCCAGCAGTCCGGGAGGGGATGAAAAACTGTTTTTT	CASSPGGDEKLFF
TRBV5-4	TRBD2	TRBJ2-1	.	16	TGTGCCAGCAGCCTCCTCGTAGCGGGTTTAAACAATGAGCAGTTCTTC	CASSLLVAGLNNEQFF
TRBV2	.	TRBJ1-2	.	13	TGTGCCAGCAGTGAAGGGGGGCCTCGTGGCTACACCTTC	CASSEGGPRGYTF
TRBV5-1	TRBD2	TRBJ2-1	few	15	TGCGCCAGCAGCTTGCAGCGGGAGAGTTACAATGAGCAGTTCTTC	CASSLQRESYNEQFF
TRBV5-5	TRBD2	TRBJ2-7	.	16	TGTGCCAGCAGCTTGAGGTTCATAGCGGGAGCGTACGAGCAGTACTTC	CASSLRFIAGAYEQYF
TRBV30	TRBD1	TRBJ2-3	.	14	TGTGCCTGCAGAGGACAGGGAGGAACAGATACGCAGTATTTT	CACRGQGGTDTQYF
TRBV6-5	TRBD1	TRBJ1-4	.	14	TGTGCCAGCAGACTAAGACAGGGGAGGGAAAAACTGTTTTTT	CASRLRQGREKLFF
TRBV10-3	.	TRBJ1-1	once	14	TGTGCCATCAGGGAGGGAGGGGCCTGGACTGAAGCTTTCTTT	CAIREGGAWTEAFF
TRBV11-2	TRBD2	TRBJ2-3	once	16	TGTGCCAGCAGCTTCCTAGCGGGAGCGACCACAGATACGCAGTATTTT	CASSFLAGATTDTQYF
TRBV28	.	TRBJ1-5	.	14	TGTGCCAGCAGTTTCCGACAGCTTAATCAGCCCCAGCATTTT	CASSFRQLNQPQHF
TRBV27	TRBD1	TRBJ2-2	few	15	TGTGCCAGCCGTCCCGGGACAGGGGTCGCCGGGGAGCTGTTTTTT	CASRPGTGVAGELFF
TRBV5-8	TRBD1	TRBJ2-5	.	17	TGTGCCAGCAGCTCAGGACAGGGCTCTTTAGCCCAAGAGACCCAGTACTTC	CASSSGQGSLAQETQYF
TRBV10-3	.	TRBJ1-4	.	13	TGTGCCATCAGTGAGACAGCTATGGAAAAACTGTTTTTT	CAISETAMEKLFF